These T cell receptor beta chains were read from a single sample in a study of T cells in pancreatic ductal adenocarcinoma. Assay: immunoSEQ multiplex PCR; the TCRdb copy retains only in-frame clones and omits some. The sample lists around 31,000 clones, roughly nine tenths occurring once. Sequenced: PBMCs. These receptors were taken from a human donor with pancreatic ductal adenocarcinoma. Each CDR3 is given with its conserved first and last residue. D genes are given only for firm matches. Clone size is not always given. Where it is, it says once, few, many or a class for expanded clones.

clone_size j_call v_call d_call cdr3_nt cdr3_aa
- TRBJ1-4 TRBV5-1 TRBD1 TGCGCCAGCAGCTTGTCGACAGGGTCTAATGAAAAACTGTTTTTT CASSLSTGSNEKLFF
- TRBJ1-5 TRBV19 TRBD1 TGTGCCAGTAGTATACGCCGGACTACAGGGGCCGGGAGCAATCAGCCCCAGCATTTT CASSIRRTTGAGSNQPQHF
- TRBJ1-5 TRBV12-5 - TGTGCTAGTGGTTTGGAACAGGGAAATCAGCCCCAGCATTTT CASGLEQGNQPQHF
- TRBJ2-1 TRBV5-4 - TGTGCCAGCAGCTTGGGGACGGGCTCCTACAATGAGCAGTTCTTC CASSLGTGSYNEQFF
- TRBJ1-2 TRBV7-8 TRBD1 TGTGCCAGCAGCTTAGGGGACAGGCATAACTATGGCTACACCTTC CASSLGDRHNYGYTF
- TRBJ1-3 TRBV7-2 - TGTGCCAGCAGCTTAGCCCAGGGGTTGACTGCTGGAAACACCATATATTTT CASSLAQGLTAGNTIYF
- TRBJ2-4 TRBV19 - TGTGCCAGTAGTTCAGCGCGATTAGCCAAAAACATTCAGTACTTC CASSSARLAKNIQYF
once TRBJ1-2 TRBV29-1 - TGCAGCGTTGGCCGGGACCGCACGGGCTACACCTTC CSVGRDRTGYTF
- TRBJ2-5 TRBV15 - TGTGCCACCAGCAGAGAAGTGGACAGACAAGAGACCCAGTACTTC CATSREVDRQETQYF
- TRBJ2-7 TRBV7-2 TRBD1 TGTGCCAGCAGCCAACAGGGGGCGCGGGTCGAGCAGTACTTC CASSQQGARVEQYF
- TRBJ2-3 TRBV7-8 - TGTGCCAGCAGCTTAGAAGGCGGGGATTACACAGATACGCAGTATTTT CASSLEGGDYTDTQYF
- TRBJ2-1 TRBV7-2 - TGTGCCAGCAGCTTAGCGTCCACTGAACCCATCAATGAGCAGTTCTTC CASSLASTEPINEQFF
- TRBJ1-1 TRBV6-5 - TGTGCCAGCAGTTACGGCCCAGGGCTTACTGAAGCTTTCTTT CASSYGPGLTEAFF
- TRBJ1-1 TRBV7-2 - TGTGCCAGCAGCTCCGGGGGGCCTGAAGCTTTCTTT CASSSGGPEAFF
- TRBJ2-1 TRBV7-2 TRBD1 TGTGCCAGCAGCTTGACAGGGAGCAATGAGCAGTTCTTC CASSLTGSNEQFF
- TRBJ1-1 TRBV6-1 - TGTGCCAGCAGTGTCGGAGGTTACACTGAAGCTTTCTTT CASSVGGYTEAFF